These 7 T cell receptor beta chains originate from one sample sequenced in a study of T cell responses to AZD1222 COVID-19 vaccine. Method: immunoSEQ multiplex PCR; TCRdb's copy keeps in-frame clones and lacks some. The profile shows 120,000 or so clones, 85% to 95% of them singletons. Material: peripheral blood, obtained on day 0 of AZD1222 vaccination. The receptors were sampled from an adult in good health.

This clone was picked up one time. The rearrangement joins TRBV6-1 to TRBJ1-2; D unclear. The germline V gene has CDR1 MNHNS and CDR2 SASEGT. CDR3 length: 17 residues. The V end lost 0 bases, the J end lost 4 bases, and 18 bases lay between the germline ends. DNA of the CDR3: TGTGCCAGCAGTGAAGCTTTTGTGAACCTAAAATCCTATGGCTACACCTTC. This encodes CASSEAFVNLKSYGYTF.

The genes are TRBV7-2 and TRBJ2-3; D gene uncertain. The CDR3 spans 15 residues. V gave up 3 bases and J gave up 0 bases, with 10 bases separating them. Germline V CDR1 and CDR2: SGHTA, FQGNSA. The CDR3 loop is CASSFPLGSTDTQYF. In DNA form, the CDR3 reads TGTGCCAGCAGCTTTCCTCTAGGGAGCACAGATACGCAGTATTTT.

V gene TRBV24-1 combines with J gene TRBJ1-1; perhaps TRBD1 as D (6 bases). CDR3 length: 11 amino acids. The V and J ends lost 9 bases and 8 bases respectively, with 12 bases between them. The germline V gene has CDR1 KGHDR and CDR2 SFDVKD. The CDR3 DNA is TGTGCCACCGAAACCGGGACAGAAGCTTTCTTT. Encoded protein: CATETGTEAFF.

The CDR3: CASSGRPTTSSYNEQFF. CDR3 sequence (DNA): TGTGCCAGCAGTGGCCGTCCAACTACCAGCTCCTACAATGAGCAGTTCTTC. The chain recombines TRBV2 with TRBJ2-1; the D is unclear. Germline CDR1 is SNHLY and CDR2 is FYNNEI. V lost 4 bases to trimming and J lost 0 bases, with 16 bases between them. CDR3 size: 17 residues.

The chain has TRBV5-4 and TRBJ2-2, with TRBD1 as a possible D gene (5 bases). Germline V gene lookup returns CDR1 SGHNT and CDR2 YYREEE (reference sequence). CDR3 length: 14 amino acids. V shed 0 bases and J shed 5 bases, with 8 bases lying between them. The CDR3 bases are TGTGCCAGCAGCTTGGCAGGGCGGACCGGGGAGCTGTTTTTT. This translates into CASSLAGRTGELFF.

The J gene is TRBJ2-1, the V gene TRBV10-1; TRBD1 aligns across 9 bases. The J segment lost 8 bases and the V segment lost 5 bases, leaving 10 bases of the junction unmatched. The CDR3 length is 15 residues. The germline gives CDR1 WNHNN, CDR2 SYGVQD (reference sequence). The CDR3 reads CASSSRQGGADEQFF. The CDR3 DNA reads as TGCGCCAGCAGTTCCAGACAGGGGGGGGCCGATGAGCAGTTCTTC.

The chain is built from TRBV3-1 (or the pseudogene TRBV3-2) and TRBJ2-7; 10 bases map to TRBD1. The CDR3 has 15 amino acids. CDR1 and CDR2 (germline): LGHDT, YNNKEL (reference sequence). V was pared by 3 bases and J by 4 bases, with 6 bases of the junction left unmatched. The CDR3: CASSHRDRGKYEQYF. The CDR3 nucleotides are TGTGCCAGCAGCCACCGGGACAGGGGTAAATACGAGCAGTACTTC.